These 20 T cell receptor beta chains came from one sample sequenced in a study of T cells in Graves' hyperthyroidism and ophthalmopathy. TCR beta CDR3 sequences were amplified from RNA transcripts. Initially, a first-round RT-PCR of the TCR CDR3 employed the HTBI primer set. TCRdb re-derived calls from the multiplex PCR reads in MiXCR, one entry per CDR3 protein. The sample includes roughly 550,000 distinct CDR3 sequences, about 15% of them seen just once. Sequencing was done on a sample of blood. The receptors shown here come from a woman in her 30s with Graves' ophthalmopathy.

This clonotype was seen at least ten times. The chain uses TRBV3-1 and TRBJ2-1, with 8 bases identical to TRBD2. Per the germline V gene, CDR1 is LGHDT and CDR2 is YNNKEL (reference sequence). V shed 0 bases, J shed 5 bases, and the junction held 6 bases outside the gene matches. The CDR3 extends over 16 amino acids. This chain's CDR3 is CASSQDRGRIHNEQFF. CDR3 sequence (DNA): TGTGCCAGCAGCCAAGATCGCGGGAGGATCCACAATGAGCAGTTCTTC.

This clonotype was seen repeatedly, ten times or more. The rearrangement links TRBV6-1 to TRBJ1-1; TRBD1 is a possible D gene (6 bases). Trimming cost V 2 bases and J 4 bases, with 14 bases left between them. Germline CDR1 is MNHNS and CDR2 is SASEGT. There are 15 residues in the CDR3. As DNA, the CDR3 is TGTGCCAGCAGTGAACTTAACAGGGCGGCCACTGAAGCTTTCTTT. As protein: CASSELNRAATEAFF.

This clonotype was found a few times. The chain links TRBV4-1 to TRBJ2-7; TRBD1 might be the D (6 bases). Germline V lookup: CDR1 MGHRA, CDR2 YSYEKL. The CDR3 covers 18 residues. V dropped 0 bases and J dropped 0 bases, with 18 bases sitting between them. CDR3 loop: CASSQDYHRTELSYEQYF. The CDR3 region has the DNA TGCGCCAGCAGCCAAGACTACCACCGGACAGAGCTCTCCTACGAGCAGTACTTC.

This clonotype was counted at least ten times. CDR3 sequence (DNA): TGTGCCAGCAGCTTAGTGCCAGGGACCGTCTACGAGCAGTACTTC. Translation: CASSLVPGTVYEQYF. The chain has TRBV7-2 and TRBJ2-7; D might be TRBD1 or TRBD2, each matching 5 bases. With 1 base removed from V and 3 bases from J, the gap between germline ends came to 13 bases. There are 15 residues in the CDR3. CDR1 is SGHTA and CDR2 is FQGNSA in the germline V gene.

V is TRBV7-9 and J is TRBJ2-2; 8 bases align to TRBD2. The CDR3 consists of 15 residues. The V and J ends lost 3 bases and 4 bases, in that order; junction bases with no gene match: 4. Germline V gives CDR1 SEHNR, CDR2 FQNEAQ (reference sequence). The CDR3 DNA reads TGTGCCAGCAGCTTCGAGACTAGCGCCACCGGGGAGCTGTTTTTT. This codes for CASSFETSATGELFF.

This rearrangement joins TRBV5-5 to TRBJ2-1, with D possibly matching TRBD1 (6 bases). Germline CDR1 reads SGHKS; CDR2 reads YYEKEE (reference sequence). Deletions cut 4 bases from V and 8 bases from J, with 13 bases between. CDR3 length: 13 residues. CDR3 DNA: TGTGCCAGCAGCATAGGGGGTATGTATGAGCAGTTCTTC. Protein: CASSIGGMYEQFF.

The rearrangement uses TRBV28 and TRBJ2-5; D call uncertain. The length of the CDR3 is 14 residues. V gave up 0 bases and J gave up 4 bases, with 9 bases separating them. CDR1 is MDHEN, CDR2 SYDVKM, per germline. The CDR3 nucleotides are TGTGCCAGCAGTTTATGGACGTCAGGAGAGACCCAGTACTTC. Translated, it gives CASSLWTSGETQYF.

The chain is built from TRBV2 and TRBJ2-3; perhaps TRBD2 as D (6 bases). The germline V gene has CDR1 SNHLY and CDR2 FYNNEI. Trimming took 9 bases from V and 4 from J, leaving 17 bases between them. The CDR3 sequence is 14 residues long. The CDR3 is CASTTGRMSDTQYF. The CDR3 DNA reads TGTGCCAGTACAACCGGGAGAATGTCAGATACGCAGTATTTT.

This clonotype was seen a few times. The chain has TRBV6-1 and TRBJ2-7; the match to TRBD1 covers 8 bases. With 2 bases clipped from V and 5 bases from J, the junction kept 8 bases outside the gene matches. CDR1 and CDR2 (germline): MNHNS, SASEGT. The CDR3 has 15 residues. The CDR3 protein is CASSELGQGSNEQYF. The CDR3 DNA is TGTGCCAGCAGTGAACTCGGACAGGGTTCTAACGAGCAGTACTTC.

This clonotype was counted between two and nine times. The chain uses TRBV9 and TRBJ2-1, with TRBD2 identical over 7 bases. The germline CDR1 and CDR2 sequences are SGDLS and YYNGEE. V trimming: 0 bases; J trimming: 6 bases; junction bases outside the gene matches: 12. The CDR3 has 17 residues. For the CDR3, the DNA is TGTGCCAGCAGCGTAGCATCTTTGGGGGGGTCGGGCAATGAGCAGTTCTTC. This encodes CASSVASLGGSGNEQFF.

For the CDR3, the DNA is TGCAGTGCTACAGAGTTCTATGGCTACACCTTC. Protein product: CSATEFYGYTF. The chain has TRBV20-1 and TRBJ1-2; D unresolved. Germline CDR1 DFQATT, CDR2 SNEGSKA (reference sequence). V was shortened by 4 bases and J by 4 bases, with 7 bases between the two germline ends. This CDR3 is 11 amino acids long.

This clonotype occurred many times. This chain uses TRBV7-8 with TRBJ2-4; D is unresolved. Germline V lookup: CDR1 SGHVS, CDR2 FQNEAQ. The length of the CDR3 is 17 residues. The ends were cut back, 3 bases at V and 0 bases at J, with 15 bases in the middle. CDR3 sequence reads: CASSLLDPSLAKNIQYF. The CDR3 nucleotides are TGTGCCAGCAGCTTGTTGGATCCTTCTCTAGCCAAAAACATTCAGTACTTC.

The rearrangement joins TRBV4-3 to TRBJ1-6; no firm D call. Trimming removed 0 bases at V and 7 bases at J, with 16 bases between. CDR1 is LGHNA and CDR2 is YSLEER in the germline V gene. This CDR3 is 17 amino acids long. For the CDR3, the DNA is TGCGCCAGCAGCCAAGAATTTTCCATAGCGGCGAATTCACCCCTCCACTTT. Its protein is CASSQEFSIAANSPLHF.

The CDR3 nucleotides are TGCGCCAGCAGCCAAGGTGACAGGGAGAAGGATACGCAGTATTTT. As protein: CASSQGDREKDTQYF. V and J are TRBV4-3 and TRBJ2-3; 7 nucleotides line up with TRBD1. This CDR3 region has 15 residues. The junction had 7 bases not matched to a gene; V was cut back by 1 base and J by 6 bases. Per germline, CDR1 LGHNA and CDR2 YSLEER.

The rearrangement joins TRBV28 to TRBJ1-6; D is uncertain. The CDR3 sequence is 14 residues long. V was cut by 3 bases and J by 4 bases, with 7 bases left in between. Germline-derived CDR1 and CDR2 are MDHEN and SYDVKM. As DNA, the CDR3 is TGTGCCAGCAGTTTCAACAGATATAATTCACCCCTCCACTTT. Its protein product is CASSFNRYNSPLHF.

This clonotype occurred many times. The chain is built from TRBV20-1 and TRBJ2-7; TRBD2 matches 11 bases. V shed 5 bases and J 3 bases; nucleotides not matched to a gene: 6. The CDR3 is made up of 14 amino acids. The germline gives CDR1 DFQATT, CDR2 SNEGSKA (reference sequence). DNA of the CDR3: TGCAGTGCTGGCCCTAGCGGGAGGATCTACGAGCAGTACTTC. This encodes CSAGPSGRIYEQYF.

V gene TRBV28 combines with J gene TRBJ1-6, with 8 bases aligning to TRBD1. The length of the CDR3 is 16 residues. J gave up 5 bases and V 5 bases, and 8 bases lay outside the gene matches. The germline V gene encodes CDR1 MDHEN and CDR2 SYDVKM. The CDR3 DNA is TGTGCCAGCAGTACAGGGGGGGGGGTGGATAATTCACCCCTCCACTTT. It encodes CASSTGGGVDNSPLHF.

The V gene is TRBV7-3, the J gene TRBJ2-2; 7 bases are a match to TRBD2. Germline V gene sequence: CDR1 SGHTA, CDR2 FQGTGA. Trimming took 4 bases from V and 5 from J; bases not matched to a gene: 10. The CDR3 has 16 residues. The CDR3 nucleotides are TGTGCCAGCAGCTGGGTCCCTGGGGAGGGGACCGGGGAGCTGTTTTTT. Translation gives CASSWVPGEGTGELFF.

This clonotype came up many times. The chain links TRBV20-1 to TRBJ2-5; TRBD1 matches 7 bases. CDR3 size: 15 residues. Germline V gene sequence: CDR1 DFQATT, CDR2 SNEGSKA (reference sequence). V was clipped by 0 bases and J by 2 bases; unmatched bases: 6. The CDR3 is CSARDGDSSQETQYF. DNA of the CDR3: TGCAGTGCTAGAGATGGGGACAGCTCTCAAGAGACCCAGTACTTC.

The V and J genes are TRBV15 and TRBJ2-1; TRBD2 matches at 8 bases. Germline assignment: CDR1 LNHNV and CDR2 YYDKDF (reference sequence). CDR3 length: 16 amino acids. V gave up 1 base and J gave up 7 bases; unmatched junction bases: 9. This CDR3 is CATSRVISGRGNEQFF. CDR3 nucleotide sequence: TGTGCCACCAGCAGAGTTATAAGCGGGAGAGGGAATGAGCAGTTCTTC.